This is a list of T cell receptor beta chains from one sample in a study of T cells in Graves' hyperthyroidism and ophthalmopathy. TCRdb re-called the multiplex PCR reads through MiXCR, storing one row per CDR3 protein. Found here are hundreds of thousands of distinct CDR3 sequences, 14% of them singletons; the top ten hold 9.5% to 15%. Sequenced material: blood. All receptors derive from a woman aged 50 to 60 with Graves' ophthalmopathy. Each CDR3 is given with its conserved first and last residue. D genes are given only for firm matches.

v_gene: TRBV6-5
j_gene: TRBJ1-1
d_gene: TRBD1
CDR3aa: CASSFDRGSMNTEAFF

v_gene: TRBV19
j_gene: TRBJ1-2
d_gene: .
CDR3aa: CASSKTVYGYTF

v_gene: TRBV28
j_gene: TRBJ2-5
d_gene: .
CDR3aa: CASIGAREAQYF

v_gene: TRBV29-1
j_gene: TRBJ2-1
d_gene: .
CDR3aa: CSDNEQFF

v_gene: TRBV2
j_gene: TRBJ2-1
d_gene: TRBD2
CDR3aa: CASSAIAGGIYNEQFF

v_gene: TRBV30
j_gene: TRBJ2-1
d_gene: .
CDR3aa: CAWSYSEQFF

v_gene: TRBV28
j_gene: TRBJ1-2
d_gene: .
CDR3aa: CASSPLGGDGYTF

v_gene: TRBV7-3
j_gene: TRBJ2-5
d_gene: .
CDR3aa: CASSSMGQETQYF

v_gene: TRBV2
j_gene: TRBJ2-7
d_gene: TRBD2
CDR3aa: CAIRRGALAYEQYF

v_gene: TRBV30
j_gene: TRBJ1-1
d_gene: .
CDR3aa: CALSQGFTEAFF

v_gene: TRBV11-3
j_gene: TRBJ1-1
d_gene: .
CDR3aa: CASSQAWYGANTEAFF

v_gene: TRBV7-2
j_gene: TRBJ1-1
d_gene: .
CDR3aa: CASSLGGWPKAFF

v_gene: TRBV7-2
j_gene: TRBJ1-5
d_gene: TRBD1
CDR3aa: CASSAQGAGDNQPQHF

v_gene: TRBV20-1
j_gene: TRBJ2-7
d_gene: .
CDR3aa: CSANSMGNTYEQYF

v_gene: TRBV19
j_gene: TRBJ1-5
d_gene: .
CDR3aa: CASMKQGEGQPQHF

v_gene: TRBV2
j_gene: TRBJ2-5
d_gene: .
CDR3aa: CASSAVGAGGETQYF

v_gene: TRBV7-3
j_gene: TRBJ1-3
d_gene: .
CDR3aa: CASSVSGQDGNTIYF

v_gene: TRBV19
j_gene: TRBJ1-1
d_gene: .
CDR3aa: CASSMMGGRTEAFF

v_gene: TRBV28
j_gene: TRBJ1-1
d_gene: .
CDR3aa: CASLVPGDTEAFF

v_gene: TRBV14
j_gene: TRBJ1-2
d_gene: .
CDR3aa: CASSQVLGVDGYTF

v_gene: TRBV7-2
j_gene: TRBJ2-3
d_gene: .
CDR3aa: CASSPSGRITSTDTQYF

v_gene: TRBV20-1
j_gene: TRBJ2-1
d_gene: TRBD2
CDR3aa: CSARDLASGNSYNEQFF

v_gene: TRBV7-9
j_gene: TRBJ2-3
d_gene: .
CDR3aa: CASSLEVRDTQYF

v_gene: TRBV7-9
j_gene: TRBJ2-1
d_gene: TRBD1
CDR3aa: CASSGGTGGYNEQFF

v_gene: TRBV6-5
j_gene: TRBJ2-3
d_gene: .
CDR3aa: CASSYSLAPLTDTQYF

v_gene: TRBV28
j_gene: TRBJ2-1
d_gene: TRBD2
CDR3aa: CASSPLLGLAEELYNEQFF

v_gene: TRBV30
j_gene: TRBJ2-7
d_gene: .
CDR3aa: CAWSPLQRRGEQYF

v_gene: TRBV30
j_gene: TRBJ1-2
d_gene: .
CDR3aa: CAWSVGQVSRGGYTF

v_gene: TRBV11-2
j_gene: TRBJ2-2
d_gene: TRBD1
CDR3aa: CASRRVGDSWSNTGELFF

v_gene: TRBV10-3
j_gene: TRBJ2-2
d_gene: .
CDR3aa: CAISPFQTGELFF

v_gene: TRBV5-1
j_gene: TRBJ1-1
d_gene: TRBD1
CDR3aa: CASSTGQDTEAFF

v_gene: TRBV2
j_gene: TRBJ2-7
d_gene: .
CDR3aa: CASRENGADSYEQYF

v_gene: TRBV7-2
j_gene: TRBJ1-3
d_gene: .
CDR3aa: CASSPGLAVNTIYF

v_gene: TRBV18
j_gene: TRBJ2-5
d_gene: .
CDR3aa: CASSPWPDKSETQYF

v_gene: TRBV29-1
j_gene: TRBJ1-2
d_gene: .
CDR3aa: CSVGLDYGYTF

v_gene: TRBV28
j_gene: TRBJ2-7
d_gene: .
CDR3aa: CASSSAGRGAYEQYF

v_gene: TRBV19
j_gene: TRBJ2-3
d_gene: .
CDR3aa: CASRSPGAASTDTQYF

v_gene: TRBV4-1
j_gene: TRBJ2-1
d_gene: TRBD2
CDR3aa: CASSQITSGRAYEQFF

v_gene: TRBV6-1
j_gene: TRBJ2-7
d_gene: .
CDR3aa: CASSSRDRWQYF

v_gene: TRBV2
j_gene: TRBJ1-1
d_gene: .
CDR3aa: CASSGTAGWNTEAFF

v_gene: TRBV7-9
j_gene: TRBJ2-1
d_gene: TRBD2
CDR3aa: CASSSDFVGLAGLGSSYNEQFF

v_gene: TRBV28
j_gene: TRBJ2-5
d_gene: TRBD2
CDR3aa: CASSLSGSRSETQYF

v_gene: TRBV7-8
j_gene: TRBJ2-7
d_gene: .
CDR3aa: CASSDEGLRRSYEQYF

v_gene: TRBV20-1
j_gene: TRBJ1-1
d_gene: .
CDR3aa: CSATQGGTEAFF

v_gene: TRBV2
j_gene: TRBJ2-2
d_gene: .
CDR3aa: CASRTSYTGELFF